This T cell receptor beta chain was observed in a study of shared clonotypes between healthy human individuals. Study-wide results and caveats: Apart from blood, nothing was sampled; tissue repertoires likely differ. Clonotypes not shared had lower generation probabilities than those common to all four donors.

Using immunoSEQ multiplex PCR, the repertoire was profiled, and TCRdb retains in-frame clones only, with some absent. Of approximately 1,500,000 clones in the sample, about 96% were seen once. With respect to this clone: Its antigen is still unknown.

The CDR3 length is 15 residues. Trimming stripped 0 bases from V and 2 bases from J, with 11 bases between. In germline, CDR1 is SGHDT, CDR2 YYEEEE. The material sequenced was naive CD4+ T cells sorted from blood. Subset defined: CD45RA+ positively selected. The rearrangement uses TRBV5-6 and TRBJ1-1; D is uncertain. The source of this sequence is a man younger than 45 in good health. The CDR3 bases are TGTGCCAGCAGCTTGGAATTCGAGAAAAACACTGAAGCTTTCTTT. Its protein product is CASSLEFEKNTEAFF. The variable domain in full, completed from reference TRBV5-6 and TRBJ1-1, reads DAGVTQSPTHLIKTRGQQVTLRCSPKSGHDTVSWYQQALGQGPQFIFQYYEEEERQRGNFPDRFSGHQFPNYSSELNVNALLLGDSALYLCASSLEFEKNTEAFFGQGTRLTVV.